One and the same sample provided the 24 T cell receptor beta chains below, sequenced in a study of blood T cell repertoires in COVID-19. Generated by immunoSEQ multiplex PCR, the TCRdb table keeps only in-frame clones and is missing some. Here the sample spans 200,000 to 250,000 clones, about four fifths being singletons. The sequenced material came from PBMCs or T cells enriched from blood (not recorded which). These receptors were obtained from a woman aged 45-65 years who had been exposed to COVID-19.

The chain recombines TRBV10-3 with TRBJ2-7; D gene uncertain. The CDR3 length is 13 residues. The V end was cut by 8 bases, the J end by 2 bases, with 13 bases between. Germline CDR1 reads ENHRY; CDR2 reads SYGVKD. DNA of the CDR3: TGTGCCATCTCGGCAGGTTCCGCCTACGAGCAGTACTTC. Translation: CAISAGSAYEQYF.

The chain uses TRBV12-3 or TRBV12-4 and TRBJ2-1; maybe TRBD2 (6 bases). CDR3 length: 13 residues. Trimming removed 6 bases at V and 9 bases at J, with 15 bases between. CDR3 sequence: CASRPLASREQFF. CDR3 sequence (DNA): TGTGCCAGCAGGCCTCTAGCGTCCCGTGAGCAGTTCTTC.

The rearrangement uses TRBV5-4 and TRBJ1-2; no firm D call. Germline CDR1 SGHNT, CDR2 YYREEE (reference sequence). The CDR3 contains 11 residues. The V end was cut by 0 bases, the J end by 10 bases, with 7 bases between. In DNA, the CDR3 is TGTGCCAGCAGCTTGGGAGGATTCTACACCTTC. It specifies CASSLGGFYTF.

This clone was counted a single time. The chain carries TRBV10-1 and TRBJ1-2; TRBD1 matches 7 bases. The J segment lost 7 bases and the V segment lost 0 bases, leaving 2 bases of the junction unmatched. The CDR3 spans 13 residues. Germline CDR1 is WNHNN and CDR2 is SYGVQD (reference sequence). Here the CDR3 reads CASSESGGSGYTF. The CDR3 DNA sequence: TGCGCCAGCAGTGAGTCAGGGGGCTCTGGCTACACCTTC.

This chain uses TRBV19 with TRBJ2-3; D is possibly TRBD1 (6 bases). The V and J ends lost 1 base and 14 bases respectively, with 16 bases between them. Germline CDR1 and CDR2: LNHDA and SQIVND (reference sequence). The CDR3 spans 13 residues. The CDR3 DNA follows: TGTGCCAGTAGTATAGTAGGGGACACCGAGAGGTATTTT. Amino acids: CASSIVGDTERYF.

The J gene is TRBJ1-2, the V gene TRBV12-5, with 10 bases aligning to TRBD1. From germline, CDR1 is LGHNT and CDR2 FRNRAP. V dropped 5 bases and J dropped 0; count of bases not matched to a gene: 3. CDR3 length equals 15 residues. The CDR3 loop reads CASGPGTGANYGYTF. CDR3 DNA: TGTGCTAGTGGTCCCGGGACAGGGGCTAACTATGGCTACACCTTC.

This chain connects TRBV9 to TRBJ1-2; TRBD1 is a possible D gene (5 bases). V was shortened by 4 bases and J by 0 bases, with 10 bases between the two germline ends. Germline CDR1 is SGDLS and CDR2 is YYNGEE. This CDR3 has 14 amino acids. The CDR3 loop is CASSPQTANYGYTF. The CDR3 bases are TGTGCCAGCAGCCCACAGACAGCTAACTATGGCTACACCTTC.

This rearrangement joins TRBV7-2 to TRBJ1-1; 7 positions match TRBD1. Germline V gene sequence: CDR1 SGHTA, CDR2 FQGNSA. CDR3 length: 14 residues. Trimming removed 7 bases from V and 5 bases from J; junction bases left unmatched: 10. The CDR3: CASNYRGRGTEAFF. CDR3 DNA: TGTGCCAGCAACTACAGGGGAAGAGGGACTGAAGCTTTCTTT.

The J gene is TRBJ1-2, the V gene TRBV19, with D tentatively TRBD1 (6 bases). Trimming stripped 6 bases from V and 1 base from J, with 18 bases between. CDR1 is LNHDA and CDR2 is SQIVND in the germline V gene (reference sequence). This CDR3 region has 16 residues. Written as DNA, the CDR3 is TGTGCCAGTAGCCGCAAGGCGGGGGGCGATAACTATGGCTACACCTTC. Protein sequence: CASSRKAGGDNYGYTF.

The chain couples TRBV12-5 to TRBJ2-6, with 7 nucleotides matching TRBD1. The germline V gene encodes CDR1 LGHNT and CDR2 FRNRAP. CDR3 length: 17 amino acids. V trimming: 6 bases; J trimming: 0 bases; junction bases outside the gene matches: 8. CDR3 bases: TGTGCTAGTGGCAAGACAGGGTTCAGCTCTGGGGCCAACGTCCTGACTTTC. Translation gives CASGKTGFSSGANVLTF. The complete variable domain, with remaining parts taken from reference TRBV12-5 and TRBJ2-6, reads DARVTQTPRHKVTEMGQEVTMRCQPILGHNTVFWYRQTMMQGLELLAYFRNRAPLDDSGMPKDRFSAEMPDATLATLKIQPSEPRDSAVYFCASGKTGFSSGANVLTFGAGSRLTVL.

V is TRBV7-2 and J is TRBJ1-1; the D gene is possibly TRBD1 (5 bases). Germline lookup yields CDR1 SGHTA and CDR2 FQGNSA. There are 12 residues in the CDR3. V gave up 2 bases and J gave up 6 bases, with 7 bases separating them. The CDR3 nucleotides read TGTGCCAGCAGCTTAAGGGGCGCTGAAGCTTTCTTT. It is translated as CASSLRGAEAFF. The variable domain in full, with the rest retrieved from reference TRBV7-2 and TRBJ1-1, is GAGVSQSPSNKVTEKGKDVELRCDPISGHTALYWYRQSLGQGLEFLIYFQGNSAPDKSGLPSDRFSAERTGGSVSTLTIQRTQQEDSAVYLCASSLRGAEAFFGQGTRLTVV.

The V call is TRBV11-2, the J call TRBJ2-5, with 10 bases matching TRBD2. The junction had 10 bases not matched to a gene; V was cut back by 4 bases and J by 5 bases. This CDR3 comprises 16 residues. Germline V CDR1 and CDR2: SGHAT, FQNNGV. CDR3 amino acids: CASSSHSAGGRETQYF. The CDR3 nucleotides are TGTGCCAGCAGCTCCCATTCAGCGGGGGGGCGGGAGACCCAGTACTTC.

The rearrangement joins TRBV3-1 (or the pseudogene TRBV3-2) to TRBJ2-1; D is unresolved. Trimming left V 0 bases short and J 10 bases short, with 16 bases between. CDR1 is LGHDT and CDR2 is YNNKEL in the germline V gene (reference sequence). CDR3 length: 15 residues. The CDR3 loop is CASSQEGASGREQFF. The CDR3 DNA reads as TGTGCCAGCAGCCAAGAAGGCGCATCGGGTAGGGAGCAGTTCTTC.

The CDR3 is CASSYYVFARNSPLHF. The CDR3 bases are TGTGCCAGCAGTTACTACGTCTTCGCGCGGAATTCACCCCTCCACTTT. The chain employs TRBV6-5 and TRBJ1-6; no clear D gene. Germline V gene sequence: CDR1 MNHEY, CDR2 SVGAGI. There are 16 residues in the CDR3. Trimming left V 1 base short and J 7 bases short, with 14 bases between.

The chain joins TRBV18 to TRBJ1-6, with TRBD1 identical over 10 bases. The CDR3 length is 15 residues. Trimming cost V 1 base and J 8 bases; bases outside gene matches: 2. The V gene's germline CDR1 is KGHSH and CDR2 LQKENI. The CDR3 sequence: CASSPLGQGDSPLHF. CDR3 DNA: TGTGCCAGCTCACCACTTGGACAGGGGGATTCACCCCTCCACTTT.

The chain employs TRBV10-3 and TRBJ1-2; TRBD1 is a possible D gene (6 bases). The V gene lost 2 bases and the J gene lost 2 bases, with 15 bases spanning the gap. This CDR3 is built from 16 residues. Germline V lookup: CDR1 ENHRY, CDR2 SYGVKD. The CDR3: CAISETPDRQNYGYTF. The DNA of the CDR3 is TGTGCCATCAGTGAGACTCCGGACAGACAGAACTATGGCTACACCTTC.

CDR3 coding DNA: TGTGCCAGCAGCTATAGCGGGGGGGCTCCCTACGAGCAGTACTTC. Translating gives CASSYSGGAPYEQYF. The V call is TRBV3-1 (or the pseudogene TRBV3-2), the J call TRBJ2-7; 11 positions agree with TRBD2. CDR1 LGHDT and CDR2 YNNKEL come from the germline V gene (reference sequence). The length of the CDR3 is 15 residues. V lost 5 bases and J lost 2; bases outside the gene matches: 5.

This chain joins TRBV5-1 and TRBJ1-2, with D unresolved. This CDR3 contains 13 residues. Trimming cost V 0 bases and J 1 base, with 4 bases left between them. Germline assignment: CDR1 SGHRS and CDR2 YFSETQ. Here the CDR3 DNA reads TGCGCCAGCAGCTTGGCAGATAACTATGGCTACACCTTC. As protein: CASSLADNYGYTF.

This clone was recorded a few times. V usage is TRBV28 and J usage is TRBJ2-4, with TRBD1 matching over 7 bases. The CDR3 totals 16 residues. The J segment lost 6 bases and the V segment lost 5 bases, leaving 13 bases of the junction unmatched. CDR1 is MDHEN, CDR2 SYDVKM, per germline. CDR3 amino acids: CASSPIPGTDRNIQYF. CDR3 nucleotides: TGTGCCAGCAGTCCAATACCCGGGACAGATAGAAACATTCAGTACTTC.

The V call is TRBV9, the J call TRBJ1-1; 9 bases align to TRBD1. V shed 3 bases, J shed 1 base, and the junction held 7 bases outside the gene matches. The CDR3 has 16 residues. CDR1 and CDR2 from the germline V gene are SGDLS and YYNGEE. The CDR3 nucleotides read TGTGCCAGCAGCGCTCGTCCGGGACAGGGGAACACTGAAGCTTTCTTT. It is translated as CASSARPGQGNTEAFF. The full variable domain, in which reference TRBV9 and TRBJ1-1 provide the parts outside the CDR3, is DSGVTQTPKHLITATGQRVTLRCSPRSGDLSVYWYQQSLDQGLQFLIQYYNGEERAKGNILERFSAQQFPDLHSELNLSSLELGDSALYFCASSARPGQGNTEAFFGQGTRLTVV.

V usage is TRBV28 and J usage is TRBJ2-7; perhaps TRBD1 as D (5 bases). Germline V gives CDR1 MDHEN, CDR2 SYDVKM. V gave up 1 base and J gave up 3 bases, with 13 bases separating them. The CDR3 runs to 15 residues. The CDR3 here is CASSLSRQLNYEQYF. CDR3 bases: TGTGCCAGCAGTTTATCGCGACAGCTGAACTACGAGCAGTACTTC.

The J gene is TRBJ1-2, the V gene TRBV7-2; tentative D call: TRBD1 (5 bases). V was pared by 5 bases and J by 4 bases, with 11 bases between. Germline values: CDR1 SGHTA, CDR2 FQGNSA. The CDR3 covers 13 residues. The CDR3 sequence: CASSLDSAYGYTF. CDR3 DNA: TGTGCCAGCAGCCTCGACAGCGCCTATGGCTACACCTTC.

V gene TRBV7-7 combines with J gene TRBJ2-2, with 9 bases matching TRBD1. V gave up 2 bases and J gave up 6 bases; unmatched junction bases: 7. CDR1 SSHAT and CDR2 FNYEAQ come from the germline V gene (reference sequence). This CDR3 has 16 residues. This CDR3 reads CASSLRPGQGSGELFF. The CDR3 bases are TGTGCCAGCAGCTTAAGGCCGGGACAGGGCTCCGGGGAGCTGTTTTTT.

The chain links TRBV24-1 to TRBJ1-1; D ambiguous. In germline, CDR1 is KGHDR, CDR2 SFDVKD. The CDR3 loop spans 13 amino acids. V dropped 7 bases and J dropped 3 bases, with 11 bases sitting between them. The CDR3 sequence is CATRASGYTEAFF. CDR3 DNA: TGTGCCACCAGGGCTTCGGGGTACACTGAAGCTTTCTTT.